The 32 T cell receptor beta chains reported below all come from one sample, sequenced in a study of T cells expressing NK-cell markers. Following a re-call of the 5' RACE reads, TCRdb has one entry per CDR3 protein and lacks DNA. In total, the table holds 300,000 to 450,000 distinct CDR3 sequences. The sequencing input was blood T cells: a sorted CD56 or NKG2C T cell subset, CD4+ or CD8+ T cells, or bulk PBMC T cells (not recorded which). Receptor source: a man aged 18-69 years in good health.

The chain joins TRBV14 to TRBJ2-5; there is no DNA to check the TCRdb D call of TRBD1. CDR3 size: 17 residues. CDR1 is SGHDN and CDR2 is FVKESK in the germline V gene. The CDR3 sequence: CASSQDKAGIRQETQYF.

The CDR3 loop is CAALGGGHQPQHF. The chain carries TRBV28 and TRBJ1-5. CDR3 length: 13 amino acids. Germline CDR1 reads MDHEN; CDR2 reads SYDVKM.

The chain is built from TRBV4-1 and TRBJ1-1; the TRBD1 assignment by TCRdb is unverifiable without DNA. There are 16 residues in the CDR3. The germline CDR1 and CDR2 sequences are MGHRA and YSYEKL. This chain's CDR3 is CASSQGIFRENTEAFF.

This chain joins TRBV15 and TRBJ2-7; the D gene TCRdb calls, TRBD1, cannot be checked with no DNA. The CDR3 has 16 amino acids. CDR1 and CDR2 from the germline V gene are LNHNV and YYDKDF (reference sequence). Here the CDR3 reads CATVGRTANGACEQYF. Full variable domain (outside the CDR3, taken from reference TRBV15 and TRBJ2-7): DAMVIQNPRYQVTQFGKPVTLSCSQTLNHNVMYWYQQKSSQAPKLLFHYYDKDFNNEADTPDNFQSRRPNTSFCFLDIRSPGLGDTAMYLCATVGRTANGACEQYFGPGTRLTVT.

This CDR3 reads CASSGSQGLGYTF. V gene TRBV25-1 combines with J gene TRBJ1-2; the D call of TRBD1 rests on TCRdb alone, since no DNA is present to check it. Germline-derived CDR1 and CDR2 are MGHDK and SYGVNS. The CDR3 consists of 13 residues.

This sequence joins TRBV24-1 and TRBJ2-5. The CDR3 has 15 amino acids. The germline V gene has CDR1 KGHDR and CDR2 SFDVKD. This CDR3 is CATSDSRYAQETQYF.

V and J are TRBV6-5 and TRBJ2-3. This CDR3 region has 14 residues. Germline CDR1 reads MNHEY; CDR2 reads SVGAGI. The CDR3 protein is CASRHSGFTDTQYF.

CDR3 in amino acids: CASSLYFGAQGGAFF. The chain is built from TRBV5-5 and TRBJ1-1; the TCRdb D gene call, TRBD1, has no DNA to confirm it. There are 15 residues in the CDR3. CDR1 SGHKS and CDR2 YYEKEE come from the germline V gene (reference sequence).

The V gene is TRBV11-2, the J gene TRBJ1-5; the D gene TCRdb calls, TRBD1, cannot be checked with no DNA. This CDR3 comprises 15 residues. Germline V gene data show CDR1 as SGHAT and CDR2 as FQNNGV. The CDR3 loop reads CASSLGDTKGQPQHF.

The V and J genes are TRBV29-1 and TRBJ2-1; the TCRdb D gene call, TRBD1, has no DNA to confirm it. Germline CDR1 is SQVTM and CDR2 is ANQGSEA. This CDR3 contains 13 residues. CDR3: CSVSRRDNNEQFF.

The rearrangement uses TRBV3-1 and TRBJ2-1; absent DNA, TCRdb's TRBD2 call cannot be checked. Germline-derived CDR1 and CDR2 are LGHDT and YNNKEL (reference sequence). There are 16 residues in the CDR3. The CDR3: CASSRTSGGASHEQFF.

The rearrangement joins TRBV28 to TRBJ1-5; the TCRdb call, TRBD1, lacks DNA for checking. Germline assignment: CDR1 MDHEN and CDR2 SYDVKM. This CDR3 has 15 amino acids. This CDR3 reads CASSAYRDSNQPQHF.

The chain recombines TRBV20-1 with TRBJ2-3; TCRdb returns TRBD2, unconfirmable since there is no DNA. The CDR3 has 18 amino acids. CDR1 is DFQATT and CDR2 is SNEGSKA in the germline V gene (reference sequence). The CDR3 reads CSARDFGVGTKGTDTQYF.

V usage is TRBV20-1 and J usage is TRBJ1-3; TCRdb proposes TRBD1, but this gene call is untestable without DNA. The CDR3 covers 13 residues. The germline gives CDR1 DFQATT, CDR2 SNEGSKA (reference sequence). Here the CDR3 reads CSAQGQAGNTIYF.

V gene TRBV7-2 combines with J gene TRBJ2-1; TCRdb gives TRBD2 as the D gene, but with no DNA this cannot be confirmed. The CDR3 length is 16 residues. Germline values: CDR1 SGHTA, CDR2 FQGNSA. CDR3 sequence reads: CASSLATLPRENEQFF.

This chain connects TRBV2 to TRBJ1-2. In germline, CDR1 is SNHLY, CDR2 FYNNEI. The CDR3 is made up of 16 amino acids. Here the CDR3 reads CASSVLWQTTNYGYTF.

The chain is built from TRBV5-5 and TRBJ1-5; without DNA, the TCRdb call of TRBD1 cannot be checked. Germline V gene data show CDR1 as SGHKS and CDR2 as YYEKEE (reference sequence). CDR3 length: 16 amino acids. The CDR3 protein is CASSPLTGDSNQPQHF.

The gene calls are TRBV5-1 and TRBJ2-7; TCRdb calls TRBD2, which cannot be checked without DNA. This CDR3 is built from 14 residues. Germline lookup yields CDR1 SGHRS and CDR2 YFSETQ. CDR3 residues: CASSLGRLAGGAYF. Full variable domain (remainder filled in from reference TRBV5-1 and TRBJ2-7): KAGVTQTPRYLIKTRGQQVTLSCSPISGHRSVSWYQQTPGQGLQFLFEYFSETQRNKGNFPGRFSGRQFSNSRSEMNVSTLELGDSALYLCASSLGRLAGGAYFGPGTRLTVT.

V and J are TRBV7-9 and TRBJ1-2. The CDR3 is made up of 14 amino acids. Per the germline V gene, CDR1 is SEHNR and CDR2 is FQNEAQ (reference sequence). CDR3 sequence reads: CASSLVGLAYGYTF.

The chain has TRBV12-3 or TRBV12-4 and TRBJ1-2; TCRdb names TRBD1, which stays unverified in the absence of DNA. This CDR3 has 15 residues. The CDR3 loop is CASSLLGGALYGYTF.

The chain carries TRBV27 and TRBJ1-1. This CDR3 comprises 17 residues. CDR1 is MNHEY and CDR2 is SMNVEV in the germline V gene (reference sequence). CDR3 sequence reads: CASSESYPVYRRTEAFF.

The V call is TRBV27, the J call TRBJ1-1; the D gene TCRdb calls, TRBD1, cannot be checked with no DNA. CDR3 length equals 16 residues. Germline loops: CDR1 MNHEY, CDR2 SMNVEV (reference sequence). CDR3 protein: CASSPSPYSKGGEAFF.

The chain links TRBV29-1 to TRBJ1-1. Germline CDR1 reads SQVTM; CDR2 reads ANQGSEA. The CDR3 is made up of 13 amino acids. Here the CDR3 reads CSTRREGTTEAFF.

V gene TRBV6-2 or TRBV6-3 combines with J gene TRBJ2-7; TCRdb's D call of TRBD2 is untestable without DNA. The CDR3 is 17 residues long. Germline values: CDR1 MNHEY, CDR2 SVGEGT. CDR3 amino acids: CASTRRGTSGGAYEQYF.

The CDR3 loop is CASSPPDARETQYF. The V gene is TRBV18, the J gene TRBJ2-5. This CDR3 has 14 amino acids. Germline assignment: CDR1 KGHSH and CDR2 LQKENI. The variable domain in full, completed from reference TRBV18 and TRBJ2-5, reads NAGVMQNPRHLVRRRGQEARLRCSPMKGHSHVYWYRQLPEEGLKFMVYLQKENIIDESGMPKERFSAEFPKEGPSILRIQQVVRGDSAAYFCASSPPDARETQYFGPGTRLLVL.

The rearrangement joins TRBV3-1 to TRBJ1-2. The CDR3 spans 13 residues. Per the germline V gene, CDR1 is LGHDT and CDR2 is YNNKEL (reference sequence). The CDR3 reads CASSQLGNYGYTF.

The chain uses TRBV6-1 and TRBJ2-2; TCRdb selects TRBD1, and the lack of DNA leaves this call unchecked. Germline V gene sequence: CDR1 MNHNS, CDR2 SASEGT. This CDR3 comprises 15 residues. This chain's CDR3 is CASSAGTGRTGELFF.

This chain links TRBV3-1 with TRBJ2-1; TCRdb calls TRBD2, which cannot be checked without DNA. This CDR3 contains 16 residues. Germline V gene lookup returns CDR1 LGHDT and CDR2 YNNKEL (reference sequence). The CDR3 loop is CASSQTSGGLYNEQFF.

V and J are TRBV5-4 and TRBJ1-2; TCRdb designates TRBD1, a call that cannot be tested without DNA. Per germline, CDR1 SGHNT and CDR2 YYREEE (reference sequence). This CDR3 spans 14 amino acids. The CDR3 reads CASSLPGAGRGYTF.

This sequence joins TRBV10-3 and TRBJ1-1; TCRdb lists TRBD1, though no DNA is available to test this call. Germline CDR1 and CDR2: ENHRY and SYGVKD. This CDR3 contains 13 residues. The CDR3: CASGQGANTEAFF.

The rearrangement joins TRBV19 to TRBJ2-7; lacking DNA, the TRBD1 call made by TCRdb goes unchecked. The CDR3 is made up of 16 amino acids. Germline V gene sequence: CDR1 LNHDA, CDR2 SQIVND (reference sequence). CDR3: CASSTYLTGGTFEQYF.

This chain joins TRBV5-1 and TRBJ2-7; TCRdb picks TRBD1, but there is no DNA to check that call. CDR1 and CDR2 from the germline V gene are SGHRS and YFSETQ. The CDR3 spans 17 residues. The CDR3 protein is CASSLSSTGGLAYEQYF. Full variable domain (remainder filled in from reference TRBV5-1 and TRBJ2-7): KAGVTQTPRYLIKTRGQQVTLSCSPISGHRSVSWYQQTPGQGLQFLFEYFSETQRNKGNFPGRFSGRQFSNSRSEMNVSTLELGDSALYLCASSLSSTGGLAYEQYFGPGTRLTVT.